Included here is one TCR beta chain sequence, with context. Its antigen is not known. These data belong to a study of a mutant IDH1 vaccine in newly diagnosed glioma. Study results and caveats: Most patients, roughly 92%, showed vaccine-induced immune responses.

Regarding time point: baseline, week 1 (first vaccination visit). Stated treatment: pre-vaccination baseline after standard-of-care therapy. Here immunoSEQ multiplex PCR was the method, and the copy in TCRdb shows in-frame clones only, minus some. Here the sample spans 98,000 or so clones, roughly 89% being singletons. The sequence was obtained from a woman in her forties or fifties with glioma. The sample was PBMCs, taken from a glioma patient treated with radiotherapy, temozolomide or both.

CDR3 residues: CASRHGTTRTYEQYF. CDR3 nucleotide sequence: TGTGCCAGCAGACACGGGACGACGAGAACCTACGAGCAGTACTTC. The rearrangement uses TRBV11-2 and TRBJ2-7; either TRBD1 or TRBD2 may supply D (5 bases each). The V and J ends lost 6 bases and 2 bases respectively, with 17 bases between them. The V gene's germline CDR1 is SGHAT and CDR2 FQNNGV. This CDR3 spans 15 amino acids.